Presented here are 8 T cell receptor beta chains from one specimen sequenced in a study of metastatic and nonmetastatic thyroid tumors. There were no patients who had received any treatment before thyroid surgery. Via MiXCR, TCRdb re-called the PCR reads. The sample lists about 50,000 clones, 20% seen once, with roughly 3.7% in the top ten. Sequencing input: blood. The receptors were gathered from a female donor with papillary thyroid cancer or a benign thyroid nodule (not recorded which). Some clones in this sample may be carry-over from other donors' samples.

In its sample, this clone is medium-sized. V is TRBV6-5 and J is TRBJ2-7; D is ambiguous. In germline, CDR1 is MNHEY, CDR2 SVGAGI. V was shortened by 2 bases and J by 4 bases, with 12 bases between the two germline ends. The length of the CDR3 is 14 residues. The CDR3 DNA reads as TGTGCCAGCAGTTACGGCCTCATGGGGTACGAGCAGTACTTC. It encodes CASSYGLMGYEQYF.

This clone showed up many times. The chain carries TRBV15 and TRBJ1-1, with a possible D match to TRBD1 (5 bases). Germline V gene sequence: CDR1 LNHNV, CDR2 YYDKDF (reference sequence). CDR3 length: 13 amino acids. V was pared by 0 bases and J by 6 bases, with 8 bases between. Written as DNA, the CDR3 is TGTGCCACCAGCAGAGATGGGGGGGCTGAAGCTTTCTTT. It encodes CATSRDGGAEAFF.

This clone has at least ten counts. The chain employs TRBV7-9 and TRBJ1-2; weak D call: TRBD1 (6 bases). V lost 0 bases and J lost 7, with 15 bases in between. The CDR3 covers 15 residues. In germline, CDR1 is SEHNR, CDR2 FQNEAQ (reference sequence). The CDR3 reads CASSLAQAGVLGYTF. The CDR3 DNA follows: TGTGCCAGCAGCTTAGCGCAGGCAGGGGTTCTTGGCTACACCTTC.

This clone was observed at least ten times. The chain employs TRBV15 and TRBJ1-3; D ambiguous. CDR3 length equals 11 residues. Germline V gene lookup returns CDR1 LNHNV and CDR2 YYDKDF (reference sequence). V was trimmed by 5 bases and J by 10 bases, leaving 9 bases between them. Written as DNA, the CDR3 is TGTGCCACCAGCCCCGGTTTGACCATATATTTT. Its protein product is CATSPGLTIYF.

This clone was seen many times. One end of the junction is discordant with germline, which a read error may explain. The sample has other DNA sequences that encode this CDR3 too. CDR3 loop: CASSQEGNYGYTF. The CDR3 nucleotides are TGCGCCAGCAGCCAAGAAGGGAACTATGGTTACACCTTC. The J gene is TRBJ1-2, the V gene TRBV4-1, with D hard to call. This CDR3 is 13 amino acids long. Germline assignment: CDR1 MGHRA and CDR2 YSYEKL.

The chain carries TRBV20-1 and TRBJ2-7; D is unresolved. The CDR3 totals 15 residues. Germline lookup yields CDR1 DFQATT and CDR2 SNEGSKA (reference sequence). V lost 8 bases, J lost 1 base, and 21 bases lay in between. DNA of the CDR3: TGCAGTTTTATAAGAGGCGGACCCACTTCCTACGAGCAGTACTTC. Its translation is CSFIRGGPTSYEQYF.

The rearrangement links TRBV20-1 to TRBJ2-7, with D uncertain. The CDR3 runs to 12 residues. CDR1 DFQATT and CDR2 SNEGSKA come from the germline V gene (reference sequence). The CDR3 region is CSAPAPGYEQYF. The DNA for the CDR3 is TGCAGCGCGCCGGCTCCTGGCTACGAGCAGTACTTC.

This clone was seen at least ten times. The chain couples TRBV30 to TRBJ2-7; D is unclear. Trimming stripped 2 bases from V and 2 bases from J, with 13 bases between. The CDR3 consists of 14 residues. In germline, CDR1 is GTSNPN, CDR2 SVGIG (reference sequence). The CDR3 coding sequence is TGTGCCTGGAGTCGGTCAATCCCCCCCTACGAGCAGTACTTC. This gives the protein CAWSRSIPPYEQYF. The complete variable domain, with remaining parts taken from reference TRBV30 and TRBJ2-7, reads SQTIHQWPATLVQPVGSPLSLECTVEGTSNPNLYWYRQAAGRGLQLLFYSVGIGQISSEVPQNLSASRPQDRQFILSSKKLLLSDSGFYLCAWSRSIPPYEQYFGPGTRLTVT.